This TCR beta chain was captured in a study of T cell responses to AZD1222 COVID-19 vaccine. The V and J ends lost 0 bases and 4 bases respectively, with 18 bases between them. The CDR3 runs 16 residues. The germline V gene encodes CDR1 GTSNPN and CDR2 SVGIG (reference sequence). TCRdb keeps only in-frame clones here, not all; method: immunoSEQ multiplex PCR. The repertoire holds fewer than 150,000 clones, with less than 95% as singletons. The receptor was derived from an adult in good health. The sequencing used peripheral blood, collected on day 0 of AZD1222 vaccination. V and J are TRBV30 and TRBJ1-2; D remains ambiguous. CDR3 bases: TGTGCCTGGAGTGTTCTTAAGGTCCTAACCGCCTATGGCTACACCTTC. Protein sequence: CAWSVLKVLTAYGYTF.